Listed below are T cell receptor beta chains from one sample, sequenced in a study of patients and donors after allogeneic stem cell transplantation. Each CDR3 protein is one row after TCRdb ran MiXCR on the RT-PCR reads. The sample shows about 960,000 distinct CDR3 sequences, roughly 18% of them seen only once. The sequenced material came from blood, either unsorted or a sorted T cell fraction (not recorded which). These TCRs come from a human donor who was either an allogeneic HSCT recipient or a stem cell or donor lymphocyte infusion donor (not recorded which). It is not recorded whose cells these are; they may come from a transplant donor. CDR3s leave out the opening cysteine and the closing phenylalanine or tryptophan. Fields, in order: V gene, CDR3 protein.

TRBV12-3/TRBV12-4 | ASSLRGQEPSYGYT
TRBV15 | ATSPGGLQETQY
TRBV30 | AWSYERGPAADTQY
TRBV5-1 | ASTPTGASYEQY
TRBV3-1 | ASSQDPPGRGAEQY
TRBV5-1 | ASSGRLAGLGEQY
TRBV20-1 | SARDSTGGAKPQH
TRBV3-1 | ASSLLGQPNYSYT
TRBV27 | ASKPGTGDHSPLH
TRBV20-1 | SVRDRGDYGYT
TRBV5-1 | ASSRIGTFANTGELF
TRBV11-3 | ASSLGQGTSTDTQY
TRBV9 | ASGQQGNTEAF
TRBV11-3 | ASSLDSKGPETQY
TRBV29-1 | SVGTRNTGELF
TRBV7-9 | ASSPVSEAF
TRBV5-1 | ASSRLREPSPDTQY
TRBV2 | ASNPEEEAF
TRBV12-3/TRBV12-4 | ASSIRGKSITDTQY
TRBV4-1 | ASSQVPSTSSYEQY
TRBV7-2 | ASSYLPGSSYNEQF
TRBV6-2/TRBV6-3 | ASSRGTDTDTQY
TRBV20-1 | SARDTVFGVEETQY